This T cell receptor (beta chain) was recorded in a study of T cells after posttransplantation cyclophosphamide. Findings and caveats of the study: TRB clonality was highly associated with recipient CMV seropositivity and reactivation. Blood and skin or GI T cell repertoires showed limited TRB overlap.

This clone occurred many times. Its antigen remains unknown. This table comes from immunoSEQ multiplex PCR, and its TCRdb copy is limited to in-frame clones, with some not included. The sample holds tens of thousands of clones, and no clone turns up only once. CDR3 size: 15 residues. The V segment lost 5 bases and the J segment 0 bases; nucleotides outside the gene matches: 0. CDR1 KGHDR and CDR2 SFDVKD come from the germline V gene. Source material: PBMCs. This sequence joins TRBV24-1 and TRBJ2-3; 11 positions agree with TRBD2. The receptor was isolated from a woman in her sixties in good health, CMV-negative, and a related stem cell transplant donor. The CDR3 nucleotides are TGTGCCACCAGTGGGACTAGCGGGAGCACAGATACGCAGTATTTT. It yields the protein CATSGTSGSTDTQYF.